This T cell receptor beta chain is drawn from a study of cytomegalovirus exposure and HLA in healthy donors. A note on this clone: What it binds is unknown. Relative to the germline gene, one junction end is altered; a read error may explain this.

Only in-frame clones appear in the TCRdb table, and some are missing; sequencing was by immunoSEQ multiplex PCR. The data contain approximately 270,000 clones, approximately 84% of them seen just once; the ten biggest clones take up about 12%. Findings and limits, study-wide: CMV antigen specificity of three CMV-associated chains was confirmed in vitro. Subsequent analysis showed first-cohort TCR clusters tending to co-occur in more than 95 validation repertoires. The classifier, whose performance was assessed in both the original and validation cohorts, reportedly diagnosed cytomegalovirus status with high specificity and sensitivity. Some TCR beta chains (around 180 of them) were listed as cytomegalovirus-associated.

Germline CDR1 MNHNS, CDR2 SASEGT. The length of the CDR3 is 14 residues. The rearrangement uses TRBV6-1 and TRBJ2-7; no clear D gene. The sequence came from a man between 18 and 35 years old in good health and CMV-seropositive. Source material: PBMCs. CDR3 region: CASSEVGPLSRRNF. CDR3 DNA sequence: TGTGCCAGCAGTGAAGTGGGCCCTCTTTCCCGACGCAACTTC.